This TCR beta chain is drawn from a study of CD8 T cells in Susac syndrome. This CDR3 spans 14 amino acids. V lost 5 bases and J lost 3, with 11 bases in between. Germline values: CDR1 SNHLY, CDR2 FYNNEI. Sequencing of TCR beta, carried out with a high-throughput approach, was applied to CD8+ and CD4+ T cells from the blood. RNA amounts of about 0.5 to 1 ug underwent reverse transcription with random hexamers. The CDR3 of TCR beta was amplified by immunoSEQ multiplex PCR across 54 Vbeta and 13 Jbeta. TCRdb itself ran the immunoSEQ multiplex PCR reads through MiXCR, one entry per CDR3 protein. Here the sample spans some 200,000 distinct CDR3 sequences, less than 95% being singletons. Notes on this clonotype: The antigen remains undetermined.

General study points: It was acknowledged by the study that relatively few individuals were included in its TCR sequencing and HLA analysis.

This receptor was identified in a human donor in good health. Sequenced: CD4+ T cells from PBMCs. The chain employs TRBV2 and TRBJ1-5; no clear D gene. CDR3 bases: TGTGCCAGCAGTAACGGACTGATCAATCAGCCCCAGCATTTT. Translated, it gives CASSNGLINQPQHF.